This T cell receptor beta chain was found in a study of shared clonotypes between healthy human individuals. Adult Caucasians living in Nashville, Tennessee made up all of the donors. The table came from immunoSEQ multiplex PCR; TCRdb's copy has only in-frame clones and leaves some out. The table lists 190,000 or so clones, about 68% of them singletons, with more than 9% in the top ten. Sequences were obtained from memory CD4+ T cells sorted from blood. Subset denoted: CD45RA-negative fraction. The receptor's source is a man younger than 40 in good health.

This CDR3 reads CASRPGTSGHEQYF. CDR3 coding DNA: TGTGCCAGCAGGCCCGGGACTAGTGGCCACGAGCAGTACTTC. The genes are TRBV2 and TRBJ2-7, with TRBD2 matching over 8 bases. CDR3 length: 14 amino acids. Germline CDR1 is SNHLY and CDR2 is FYNNEI. The V segment lost 6 bases and the J segment 5 bases; nucleotides outside the gene matches: 9.